Below are 16 T cell receptor beta chains sequenced from a single sample in a study of blood T cell repertoires in COVID-19. Only in-frame clones appear in the TCRdb table, and some are missing; sequencing was by immunoSEQ multiplex PCR. This table has about 270,000 clones, roughly 86% appearing once. Sequencing was done on a sample of PBMCs or T cells enriched from blood (not recorded which). The receptors originated from a woman under 30 who had recovered from COVID-19.

The V gene is TRBV20-1, the J gene TRBJ2-5; TRBD2 matches 8 bases. This CDR3 has 11 amino acids. Germline V gives CDR1 DFQATT, CDR2 SNEGSKA (reference sequence). The trim removed 6 bases at V and 5 bases at J, leaving 2 bases unmatched. The DNA for the CDR3 is TGCAGTGCCCGGGGGGGGGAGACCCAGTACTTC. This translates into CSARGGETQYF.

This rearrangement joins TRBV27 to TRBJ2-2; D not certain. The CDR3 has 11 amino acids. Trimming stripped 5 bases from V and 8 bases from J, with 6 bases between. The germline gives CDR1 MNHEY, CDR2 SMNVEV (reference sequence). CDR3 nucleotides: TGTGCCAGCAGTCTTTCGGGGGAGCTGTTTTTT. Its translation is CASSLSGELFF.

The J gene is TRBJ1-1, the V gene TRBV3-1 (or the pseudogene TRBV3-2); 8 nucleotides agree with TRBD1. The CDR3 is 14 amino acids. Germline CDR1 is LGHDT and CDR2 is YNNKEL (reference sequence). V was pared by 5 bases and J by 5 bases, with 7 bases of the junction left unmatched. The CDR3 sequence is CASSYQGARTEAFF. CDR3 DNA sequence: TGTGCCAGCAGCTACCAGGGGGCGCGGACTGAAGCTTTCTTT.

The V and J genes are TRBV7-9 and TRBJ2-5; the D is unclear. Between the trimmed V and J ends, which lost 3 bases and 4 bases, there was a span of 18 bases. The germline gives CDR1 SEHNR, CDR2 FQNEAQ (reference sequence). The CDR3 has 16 amino acids. Written as DNA, the CDR3 is TGTGCCAGCAGCTTTATGGCATCCCCTAGTCCAGAGACCCAGTACTTC. As protein: CASSFMASPSPETQYF.

The chain is built from TRBV28 and TRBJ1-1; a possible D gene is TRBD1 (5 bases). Germline V gives CDR1 MDHEN, CDR2 SYDVKM. The CDR3 sequence is 15 residues long. Trimming pared 6 bases from V and 1 base from J, leaving 15 bases between. The CDR3 DNA is TGTGCCAGCAGATTCGGGGGGACGGAGAACACTGAAGCTTTCTTT. Amino acids: CASRFGGTENTEAFF.

The chain combines TRBV11-3 with TRBJ1-2, with D unclear. Per germline, CDR1 SGHNT and CDR2 YENEEA. This CDR3 is 13 amino acids long. The V and J ends lost 0 bases and 8 bases respectively, with 10 bases between them. The CDR3 sequence: CASSLDLDEGYTF. The CDR3 DNA reads TGTGCCAGCAGCTTAGATCTAGACGAGGGCTACACCTTC.

CDR3 coding DNA: TGTGCCAGCAGCCGGAGTACCCCCCTGCAGTATTTT. Its protein is CASSRSTPLQYF. The chain recombines TRBV3-1 (or the pseudogene TRBV3-2) with TRBJ2-3; D is unclear. Germline V lookup: CDR1 LGHDT, CDR2 YNNKEL (reference sequence). The CDR3 has 12 amino acids. With 4 bases removed from V and 11 bases from J, the gap between germline ends came to 13 bases.

V is TRBV9 and J is TRBJ2-1, with 10 nucleotides matching TRBD2. The length of the CDR3 is 17 residues. Germline V gene data show CDR1 as SGDLS and CDR2 as YYNGEE. V shed 0 bases, J shed 8 bases, and the junction held 11 bases outside the gene matches. CDR3: CASSVGTSGYEGDEQFF. Written as DNA, the CDR3 is TGTGCCAGCAGCGTAGGGACTAGCGGATACGAAGGGGATGAGCAGTTCTTC.

V is TRBV6-2 or TRBV6-3 and J is TRBJ2-1, with a tentative D call TRBD1 (5 bases). Per germline, CDR1 MNHEY and CDR2 SVGEGT. Between the trimmed V and J ends, which lost 2 bases and 9 bases, there was a span of 17 bases. This CDR3 is built from 15 residues. CDR3 in amino acids: CASSYGQGWFGEQFF. The CDR3 DNA is TGTGCCAGCAGTTACGGGCAGGGCTGGTTCGGTGAGCAGTTCTTC.

The J gene is TRBJ2-7, the V gene TRBV9; tentative D call: TRBD1 (7 bases). Germline-derived CDR1 and CDR2 are SGDLS and YYNGEE. The CDR3 length is 14 residues. V dropped 4 bases and J dropped 2 bases, with 13 bases sitting between them. CDR3: CASSPRDSPYEQYF. CDR3 in DNA: TGTGCCAGCAGCCCGCGGGACAGCCCCTACGAGCAGTACTTC.

This clone has only one observation. The V and J genes are TRBV19 and TRBJ1-5, with D unresolved. Germline assignment: CDR1 LNHDA and CDR2 SQIVND (reference sequence). This CDR3 region has 17 residues. With 1 base removed from V and 0 bases from J, the gap between germline ends came to 13 bases. CDR3 in amino acids: CASSIGAREYSNQPQHF. CDR3 nucleotide sequence: TGTGCCAGTAGTATAGGGGCGCGAGAATATAGCAATCAGCCCCAGCATTTT.

This chain uses TRBV4-1 with TRBJ2-5, with D possibly matching TRBD2 (6 bases). Germline-derived CDR1 and CDR2 are MGHRA and YSYEKL. This CDR3 region has 17 residues. V gave up 4 bases and J gave up 6 bases, with 24 bases separating them. CDR3 in amino acids: CASSPGGGGTGGQTQYF. The CDR3 coding sequence is TGCGCCAGCAGCCCTGGGGGAGGTGGGACCGGGGGACAGACCCAGTACTTC.

This chain connects TRBV6-2 or TRBV6-3 to TRBJ2-5; no firm D call. The CDR3 has 14 residues. Germline V gene lookup returns CDR1 MNHEY and CDR2 SVGEGT. Between the trimmed V and J ends, which lost 1 base and 1 base, there was a span of 7 bases. The CDR3: CASSYLVSQETQYF. CDR3 sequence (DNA): TGTGCCAGCAGTTACTTGGTGAGCCAAGAGACCCAGTACTTC.

This rearrangement joins TRBV4-3 to TRBJ1-2; D possibly corresponds to TRBD1 (5 bases). This CDR3 comprises 14 residues. Trimming removed 0 bases from V and 4 bases from J, with 9 bases in between. The germline gives CDR1 LGHNA, CDR2 YSLEER. CDR3 sequence reads: CASSQDNGGYGYTF. The CDR3 DNA follows: TGCGCCAGCAGCCAAGATAACGGGGGCTATGGCTACACCTTC.

This sequence joins TRBV5-1 and TRBJ2-1, with 8 bases fitting TRBD2. The CDR3 spans 15 residues. J lost 9 bases, V lost 0 bases, and 8 bases had no gene match. Germline V gene data show CDR1 as SGHRS and CDR2 as YFSETQ. CDR3 residues: CASSLDGRDFSEQFF. The CDR3 region has the DNA TGCGCCAGCAGCTTGGACGGGAGGGATTTCAGTGAGCAGTTCTTC.

This clone has just one count. The chain uses TRBV5-1 and TRBJ2-3; 12 bases align to TRBD2. Germline V lookup: CDR1 SGHRS, CDR2 YFSETQ. CDR3 length: 17 residues. V trimming: 8 bases; J trimming: 0 bases; junction bases outside the gene matches: 10. CDR3 DNA sequence: TGCGCCAGTACTAGCGGGGGGCCAATTCCTAGCACAGATACGCAGTATTTT. Encoded protein: CASTSGGPIPSTDTQYF.